Listed below are T cell receptor beta chains from one sample, sequenced in a study of T cell repertoires in cytomegalovirus infection. MiXCR was run by TCRdb on the reads, yielding one entry per CDR3 protein. The sample lists about 310,000 distinct CDR3 sequences, about a sixth seen once, with around 12% in the top ten. The sample comprised PBMCs. The receptor source for this set is a human donor in good health (CMV status not recorded). Some clones in this sample may be carry-over from other donors' samples. Each CDR3 is given with its conserved first and last residue. A D gene is named only where the DNA matches it firmly. The size field is filled for only some rows; it gives once, few, many or a size class.

TRBV27	TRBJ1-1	many	-	TGTGCCAGCAGTCCAGGGTGGGTGGGCACTGAAGCTTTCTTT	CASSPGWVGTEAFF
TRBV7-9	TRBJ2-5	many	-	TGTGCCAGCAGCTTGAGGGACGGGTCGGAGACCCAGTACTTC	CASSLRDGSETQYF
TRBV10-3	TRBJ2-7	many	-	TGTGCCATCAGTGCAGGGTTAGGCTACGAGCAGTACTTC	CAISAGLGYEQYF
TRBV6-6	TRBJ2-3	-	-	TGTGCCAGCAGTATCCGGGACGGCGTCGAACTCACAGATACGCAGTATTTT	CASSIRDGVELTDTQYF
TRBV10-3	TRBJ2-3	few	TRBD2	TGTGCCATCAGTGAGTCAAGCGGGGGTGGCACAGATACGCAGTATTTT	CAISESSGGGTDTQYF
TRBV12-3/TRBV12-4	TRBJ1-1	many	-	TGTGCCAGCAGCCCCTTTAACACTGAAGCTTTCTTT	CASSPFNTEAFF
TRBV2	TRBJ2-5	-	-	TGTGCCAGCAGTCCTAGCGCGGAAGAGACCCAGTACTTC	CASSPSAEETQYF
TRBV7-3	TRBJ1-1	many	-	TGTGCCAGCAGCTTCAACATGAACACTGAAGCTTTCTTT	CASSFNMNTEAFF
TRBV19	TRBJ1-2	-	-	TGTGCCAGTAGTATCGTCGGGGCAACGGATGGCTACACCTTC	CASSIVGATDGYTF
TRBV20-1	TRBJ2-5	-	TRBD2	TGCAGTGCTAGTCTGGGACTAGCGATGGAGACCCAGTACTTC	CSASLGLAMETQYF
TRBV19	TRBJ1-1	few	-	TGTGCCAGTAGTATGCGGGGAATGGCTGAAGCTTTCTTT	CASSMRGMAEAFF
TRBV20-1	TRBJ2-4	-	TRBD2	TGCAGTGCTGAGGGACTAGCGGGGGGCCTAGCCAAAAACATTCAGTACTTC	CSAEGLAGGLAKNIQYF
TRBV2	TRBJ2-5	few	-	TGTGCCAGCAGTGAGGCTCAGGGACGGATCGGGACCCAGTACTTC	CASSEAQGRIGTQYF
TRBV5-1	TRBJ2-3	-	TRBD1	TGCGCCAGCAGCTTGGTTGGGACAGGGGCGCTGAGCACAGATACGCAGTATTTT	CASSLVGTGALSTDTQYF
TRBV7-2	TRBJ1-2	many	TRBD1	TGTGCCAGCCGAAAGGGACAGGGTAATGGCTACACCTTC	CASRKGQGNGYTF
TRBV4-3	TRBJ1-1	-	-	TGCGCCAGCAGCCAAGGTTTGGGGTTTCTAACTGAAGCTTTCTTT	CASSQGLGFLTEAFF
TRBV29-1	TRBJ1-5	-	-	TGCAGCGTTGAAGACCCAGGGCAGCCCCAGCATTTT	CSVEDPGQPQHF
TRBV7-2	TRBJ1-4	-	-	TGTGCCAGCAGCTTAGGGCCCGTCGGACGAAATGATGAACTGTTTTTT	CASSLGPVGRNDELFF
TRBV9	TRBJ2-6	-	-	TGTGCCAGCAGCGTACGTCCGGCGAGGGTAGGGTTCTCTGGGGCCAACGTCCTGACTTTC	CASSVRPARVGFSGANVLTF
TRBV10-3	TRBJ2-1	-	TRBD2	TGTGCCATCAGTGAGTCTGCTCGTTCGGGGGGGGGCCCCCATGAGCAGTTCTTC	CAISESARSGGGPHEQFF
TRBV12-3/TRBV12-4	TRBJ1-5	many	TRBD1	TGTGCCAGCAGTTCGACAGGGCGGCATCAGCCCCAGCATTTT	CASSSTGRHQPQHF
TRBV7-2	TRBJ1-4	many	-	TGTGCCAGCAGTCATGGGGGGCGGGTAAAGGAAAAACTGTTTTTT	CASSHGGRVKEKLFF
TRBV4-1	TRBJ1-1	-	-	TGTGCCAGCAGCCAGGTCGGGAACACTGAAGCTTTCTTT	CASSQVGNTEAFF
TRBV28	TRBJ1-3	few	TRBD1	TGTGCCAGCAGTTTACCCCAGGGGGTCCTTCTAAACACCATATATTTT	CASSLPQGVLLNTIYF
TRBV6-2/TRBV6-3	TRBJ1-6	-	-	TGTGCCAGCAGTTACGACGGCCATTCACCCCTCCACTTT	CASSYDGHSPLHF
TRBV18	TRBJ2-3	-	-	TGTGCCAGCTCACCGCCCGGGACCCCGCGGGCAGATACGCAGTATTTT	CASSPPGTPRADTQYF
TRBV28	TRBJ1-1	few	-	TGTGCCACCCGCTTACGTGGGGGCACTGAAGCTTTCTTT	CATRLRGGTEAFF
TRBV6-1	TRBJ2-3	-	-	TGTGCCAGCAGAGATACAGGGAGGGCTGATACGCAGTATTTT	CASRDTGRADTQYF
TRBV12-3/TRBV12-4	TRBJ1-5	-	-	TGTGCCAGCAGAGGAATGGACAACGATCAGCCCCAGCATTTT	CASRGMDNDQPQHF
TRBV7-9	TRBJ1-2	-	-	TGTGCCAGCAGCTTCCAGGCCTCCTATGGCTACACCTTC	CASSFQASYGYTF
TRBV6-2/TRBV6-3	TRBJ2-1	few	TRBD2	TGTGCCAGCAGACGACGGGGGGACCTAAACAATGAGCAGTTCTTC	CASRRRGDLNNEQFF
TRBV7-2	TRBJ2-5	many	-	TGTGCCAGCAGCTTAGAAGGTGGGGGTCAGGTTAAGACCCAGTACTTC	CASSLEGGGQVKTQYF
TRBV7-6	TRBJ2-7	few	TRBD1	TGTGCCAGCAGCTTCTGGGACAGGGAATACGAGCAGTACTTC	CASSFWDREYEQYF
TRBV27	TRBJ2-5	-	TRBD1	TGTGCCAGCTGCCCCGGACAGGGCGTAAAGACCCAGTACTTC	CASCPGQGVKTQYF
TRBV6-5	TRBJ2-3	-	TRBD1	TGTGCCAGCAGTTACGGGACAGCGTTAGATACGCAGTATTTT	CASSYGTALDTQYF
TRBV29-1	TRBJ2-7	-	-	TGCAGCGTATCAACAGGTCTGGTTTATTCTCCTTACGAGCAGTACTTC	CSVSTGLVYSPYEQYF
TRBV6-8	TRBJ1-5	few	-	TGTGCCAGCAGTTCCGATTATAGCAATCAGCCCCAGCATTTT	CASSSDYSNQPQHF
TRBV9	TRBJ2-5	-	-	TGTGCCAGCAGCGTAGAGTCGGGACTGGTGGAGACCCAGTACTTC	CASSVESGLVETQYF
TRBV12-3/TRBV12-4	TRBJ1-2	few	-	TGTGCCAGCAGTCGGACAGTCGGGGGGGGGTCCTATGGCTACACCTTC	CASSRTVGGGSYGYTF
TRBV5-4	TRBJ1-2	few	-	TGTGCCAGCAGCTTAGTACAGGGCGGGAACTATGGCTACACCTTC	CASSLVQGGNYGYTF